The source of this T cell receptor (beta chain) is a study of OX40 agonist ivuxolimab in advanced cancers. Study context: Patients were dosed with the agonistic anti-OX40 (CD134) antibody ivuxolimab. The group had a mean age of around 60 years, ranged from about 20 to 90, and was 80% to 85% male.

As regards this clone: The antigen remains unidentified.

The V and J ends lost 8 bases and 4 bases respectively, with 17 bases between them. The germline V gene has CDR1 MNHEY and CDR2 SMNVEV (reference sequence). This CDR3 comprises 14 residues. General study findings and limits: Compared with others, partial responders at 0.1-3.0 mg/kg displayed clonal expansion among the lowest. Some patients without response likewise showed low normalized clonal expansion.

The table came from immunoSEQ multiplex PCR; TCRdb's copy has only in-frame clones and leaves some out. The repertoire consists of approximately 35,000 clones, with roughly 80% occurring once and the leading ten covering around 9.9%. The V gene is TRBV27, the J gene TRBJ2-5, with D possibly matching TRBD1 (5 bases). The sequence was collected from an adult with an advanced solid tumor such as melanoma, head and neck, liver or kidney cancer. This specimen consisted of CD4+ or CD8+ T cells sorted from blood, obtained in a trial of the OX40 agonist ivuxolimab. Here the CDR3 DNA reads TGTGCCAGCCAAACGTTCAGGGAAGCAGAGACCCAGTACTTC. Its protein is CASQTFREAETQYF.